The following is a T cell receptor (beta chain) sequence with its context. Its matching antigen is unknown. These donors counted as nominally healthy when sampled, but unrecorded immune exposures were likely. These data belong to a study of cytomegalovirus exposure and HLA in healthy donors. The study's findings and limits: Common viral pathogens were later found to be apparently linked to several of the most significant clusters.

With 60 Vbeta and 13 Jbeta primers, the PCR was carried out. This table comes from immunoSEQ multiplex PCR, and its TCRdb copy is limited to in-frame clones, with some not included. The sample contains approximately 110,000 clones, about 68% of which appear only once. CDR1 MNHNY and CDR2 SVGAGI come from the germline V gene (reference sequence). V was cut by 7 bases and J by 1 base, with 8 bases left in between. The CDR3 is 13 residues long. The V call is TRBV6-6, the J call TRBJ2-4; TRBD1 might be the D (6 bases). Sequencing was carried out using PBMCs. The receptor's source is a man in his thirties or forties in good health and CMV-seropositive. The CDR3 sequence is CASNQGAKNIQYF. Here the CDR3 DNA reads TGTGCCAGCAACCAGGGGGCCAAAAACATTCAGTACTTC.